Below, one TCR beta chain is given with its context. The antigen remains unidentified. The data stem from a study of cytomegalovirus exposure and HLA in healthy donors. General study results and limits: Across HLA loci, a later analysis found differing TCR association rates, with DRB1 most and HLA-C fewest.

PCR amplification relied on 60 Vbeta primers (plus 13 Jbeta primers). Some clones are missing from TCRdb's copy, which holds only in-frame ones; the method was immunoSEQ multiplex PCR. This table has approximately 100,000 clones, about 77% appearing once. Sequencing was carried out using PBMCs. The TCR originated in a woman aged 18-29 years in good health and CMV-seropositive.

The CDR3: CSVVGTLQGELFF. The CDR3, as DNA: TGCAGCGTTGTTGGGACTCTCCAAGGGGAGCTGTTTTTT. The chain is built from TRBV29-1 and TRBJ2-2, with a weak D call TRBD2 (6 bases). Germline V gives CDR1 SQVTM, CDR2 ANQGSEA. Between the trimmed V and J ends, which lost 4 bases and 8 bases, there was a span of 14 bases. This CDR3 region has 13 residues.